This T cell receptor beta chain was sequenced for a study of shared clonotypes between healthy human individuals. V trimming: 4 bases; J trimming: 0 bases; junction bases outside the gene matches: 14. Germline CDR1 is SNHLY and CDR2 is FYNNEI. The CDR3 loop spans 18 amino acids. The study's findings and limits: Compared with memory subsets, naive subsets generally had larger estimated richness. The sole specimen, blood, was sampled, and tissue repertoires likely differ. Represented genetic and exposure-history diversity was restricted by having few donors.

Naive CD8 populations comprised CD45RO-negative cells positively selected for CCR7, excluding terminally differentiated effector memory CD45RA+ cells. Sorted-subset replicate PCRs used about 200 ng DNA, about 30,000 T cell genomes. Sequencing was performed with immunoSEQ multiplex PCR; in TCRdb, only in-frame clones are kept and a portion is missing. The sample yields approximately 840,000 clones, 96% seen once. To note about this clone: Its antigen is not identified.

The chain joins TRBV2 to TRBJ2-7; 8 bases align to TRBD2. Sequencing input: naive CD8+ T cells sorted from blood. The receptor comes from a man aged 25-45 years in good health. The CDR3 reads CASSATSDYSKTSYEQYF. The CDR3 DNA reads TGTGCCAGCAGTGCGACTAGCGACTATTCGAAGACCTCCTACGAGCAGTACTTC.